The TCR beta chain described here comes from a study of shared clonotypes between healthy human individuals. Regarding the study as a whole: Sorted-subset samples were not fully sequenced, rarefaction indicated. Of the naive CD4 clonotypes, about 5% were shared across a handful of donors.

A word on this clone: Antigen: not known.

Measured with immunoSEQ multiplex PCR; TCRdb has only the in-frame clones, and not every one. Here the sample spans approximately 2.1 million clones, approximately 93% being singletons. The material sequenced was naive CD4+ T cells from PBMCs. Subset specified: CD45RA+ positively selected. This receptor was obtained from a man between 18 and 35 years old in good health. Some clones in this sample may be carry-over from other donors' samples.

The CDR3 loop reads CASSQEGRAGTFF. DNA for the CDR3: TGCGCCAGCAGCCAAGAAGGGAGAGCGGGAACGTTCTTC. The V and J genes are TRBV4-1 and TRBJ2-1, with TRBD2 matching 7 bases. Germline lookup yields CDR1 MGHRA and CDR2 YSYEKL. The trim removed 0 bases at V and 15 bases at J, leaving 8 bases unmatched. The CDR3 extends over 13 amino acids.